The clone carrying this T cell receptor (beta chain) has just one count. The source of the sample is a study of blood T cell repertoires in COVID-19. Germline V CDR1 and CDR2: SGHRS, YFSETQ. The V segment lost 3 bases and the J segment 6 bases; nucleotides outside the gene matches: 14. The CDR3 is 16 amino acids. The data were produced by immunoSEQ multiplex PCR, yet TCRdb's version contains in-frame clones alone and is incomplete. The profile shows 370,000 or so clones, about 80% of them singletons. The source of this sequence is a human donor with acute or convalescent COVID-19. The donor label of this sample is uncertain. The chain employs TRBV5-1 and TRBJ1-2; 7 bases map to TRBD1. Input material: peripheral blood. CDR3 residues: CASSSRQGNRFHGYTF. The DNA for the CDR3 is TGCGCCAGCAGCTCCCGACAGGGAAATCGATTTCATGGCTACACCTTC. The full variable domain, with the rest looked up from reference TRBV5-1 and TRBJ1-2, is KAGVTQTPRYLIKTRGQQVTLSCSPISGHRSVSWYQQTPGQGLQFLFEYFSETQRNKGNFPGRFSGRQFSNSRSEMNVSTLELGDSALYLCASSSRQGNRFHGYTFGSGTRLTVV.